Below, one T cell receptor (beta chain) is given with its context. Trimming cost V 3 bases and J 3 bases; bases outside gene matches: 7. From germline, CDR1 is SEHNR and CDR2 FQNEAQ (reference sequence). The CDR3 extends over 15 amino acids. Profiled with immunoSEQ multiplex PCR; TCRdb holds only in-frame clones, not every one. The sample comprises some 170,000 clones, roughly 88% of which are singletons, and around 7% rests with the top ten. The entry originates in a study of blood T cell repertoires in COVID-19. Study-wide context: Sites across the United States, Italy and Spain contributed samples from acute and convalescent COVID-19. Sources were T cells, B-cell-depleted T cells, or PBMCs; the material itself was cDNA or gDNA.

The sequence came from a woman in her thirties or forties with COVID-19, enrolled during active disease. The V and J genes are TRBV7-9 and TRBJ2-7, with 8 nucleotides matching TRBD1. Sequencing used peripheral blood. Written as DNA, the CDR3 is TGTGCCAGCAGCTTCCCCGGACAGGGAGGCTACGAGCAGTACTTC. Translating gives CASSFPGQGGYEQYF.